This TCR beta chain was found in a study of T-cell memory formation after mild COVID-19. Study at large: TCR clusters largely stayed donor specific. Broader study findings: Cross-reactive memory apparently joined, as some responding clones appeared in pre-infection memory. CD8+ contracting clones occupied EMRA, while CD4+ ones occupied mainly CM and EM.

Sample barcodes and UMIs were carried by the TCR alpha and TCR beta cDNA libraries that 5'RACE generated with constant-segment primers. TCRdb itself ran the 5' RACE reads through MiXCR, one entry per CDR3 protein. The repertoire includes under 300,000 distinct CDR3 sequences, 16% of them detected once, and approximately 3.5% sits in the top ten. This clonotype occurred a few times. The antigen is not known. V was cut by 5 bases and J by 8 bases, with 16 bases left in between. Germline values: CDR1 KGHSH, CDR2 LQKENI. The CDR3 spans 15 residues. The sequence was collected from a man between 18 and 35 years old who had mild COVID-19 (a few samples of this study predate the infection). Cell type and time point are not known. The chain joins TRBV18 to TRBJ1-6; tentatively, D is TRBD1 (5 bases). Source material: PBMCs or a T cell subset sorted from them (not recorded which). The CDR3 region is CASSLPGPQDSPLHF. In DNA form, the CDR3 reads TGTGCCAGCTCATTACCGGGACCCCAAGATTCACCCCTCCACTTT.